This TCR beta chain was profiled in a study of type 1 regulatory T cells. Turning to the study itself: This in vitro CD4 product, T-allo10, is enriched for Tr1 cells and alloantigen-specific.

The ends lost 4 bases at V and 1 base at J; junction bases unmatched: 3. Germline CDR1 reads LGHNA; CDR2 reads YSLEER. This CDR3 comprises 15 residues. T-allo10 cells from the graft donor were described as anergic, host-alloantigen-specific, and alloantigen-specific suppressors. MiXCR, run by TCRdb on the reads, gives a single entry per CDR3 protein. The sample yields some 22,000 distinct CDR3 sequences, roughly 72% seen once. Comment on this clonotype: Antigen: not known.

The sample consisted of cultured T cells, either the whole culture or a sorted T cell fraction (not recorded which). Subset of the sample: Tr1-enriched cell product generated in vitro against host alloantigens. The receptor's source is a human donor in good health. The chain has TRBV4-3 and TRBJ2-1; the match to TRBD2 covers 8 bases. The CDR3 DNA is TGCGCCAGCAGCCCCCGGGAGGGATCCTACAATGAGCAGTTCTTC. This translates into CASSPREGSYNEQFF.